This T cell receptor (beta chain) was obtained from a study of vaccination effects on CD4 cells after COVID-19. ViraFEST expansion of antigen-specific CD4+ T cells with viral peptide pools preceded sequencing. When nine to ten days of culture had elapsed, CD4+ T cells were isolated. Two doses of BNT162b2 or mRNA-1273 vaccine were administered to participants. Neither prior SARS-CoV-2 infection nor positive nucleocapsid antibodies were present in the vaccine recipients. Days 3 and 7 saw half the medium replaced with IL-2 medium. Sequenced by immunoSEQ multiplex PCR; TCRdb stores in-frame clones only, minus some. The sample records 25,000 to 30,000 clones, 70% to 75% being singletons. Study findings and constraints: Small numbers of convalescent patients limited the study. It also lacked early post-infection timepoints.

As for this clone: Its specificity is unknown.

This CDR3 is 16 amino acids long. Germline V gene lookup returns CDR1 SGHRS and CDR2 YFSETQ. Losses at the gene ends were 1 base for V and 4 bases for J; bases not matched to a gene: 6. The V gene is TRBV5-1, the J gene TRBJ2-1; TRBD2 aligns across 9 bases. This specimen consisted of CD4+ T cells from PBMCs cultured with HCoV-NL63 spike peptides, obtained after COVID-19 vaccination. The origin of this receptor is a human donor who received a COVID-19 vaccine. This CDR3 reads CASSLLSRGGYNEQFF. CDR3 coding DNA: TGCGCCAGCAGCTTGCTGTCGCGGGGGGGGTACAATGAGCAGTTCTTC.